These T cell receptor beta chains were read from a single sample in a study of Graves' ophthalmopathy and Graves' hyperthyroidism. Each CDR3 protein gets one entry after TCRdb re-called the multiplex PCR reads with MiXCR. The sample shows about 740,000 distinct CDR3 sequences, 40% of them seen only once. Sequenced sample: peripheral blood. The source of these receptors is an adult man with Graves' ophthalmopathy. CDR3s include the opening cysteine and the closing phenylalanine or tryptophan. The D gene is left open where the match is weak. Not all rows give a size; the values are once, few, many and, for expanded clones, a class.

v_call: TRBV2
clone_size: NA
j_call: TRBJ2-7
d_call: TRBD1
cdr3_length: 15
cdr3_aa: CASSGGQGLTYEQYF

v_call: TRBV20-1
clone_size: NA
j_call: TRBJ2-7
d_call: TRBD2
cdr3_length: 14
cdr3_aa: CSARELAGGYEQYF

v_call: TRBV12-3/TRBV12-4
clone_size: NA
j_call: TRBJ1-5
d_call: NA
cdr3_length: 15
cdr3_aa: CASSRGGGSNQPQHF

v_call: TRBV7-9
clone_size: NA
j_call: TRBJ1-1
d_call: NA
cdr3_length: 15
cdr3_aa: CASSLNPHELTEAFF

v_call: TRBV7-6
clone_size: NA
j_call: TRBJ1-4
d_call: NA
cdr3_length: 16
cdr3_aa: CASSVPGHYGDEKLFF

v_call: TRBV6-6
clone_size: NA
j_call: TRBJ2-5
d_call: NA
cdr3_length: 15
cdr3_aa: CASSYSRTVQETQYF

v_call: TRBV10-3
clone_size: NA
j_call: TRBJ1-2
d_call: NA
cdr3_length: 15
cdr3_aa: CASSRDLSANYGYTF

v_call: TRBV2
clone_size: many
j_call: TRBJ2-7
d_call: NA
cdr3_length: 12
cdr3_aa: CASSEGLNEQYF

v_call: TRBV24-1
clone_size: NA
j_call: TRBJ2-5
d_call: TRBD2
cdr3_length: 18
cdr3_aa: CASRDPPKLAGGVKTQYF

v_call: TRBV5-6
clone_size: NA
j_call: TRBJ2-7
d_call: TRBD2
cdr3_length: 18
cdr3_aa: CASSLFRASGSVEYEQYF

v_call: TRBV29-1
clone_size: many
j_call: TRBJ2-5
d_call: TRBD1
cdr3_length: 13
cdr3_aa: CSVAPGQEETQYF

v_call: TRBV7-8
clone_size: many
j_call: TRBJ2-7
d_call: NA
cdr3_length: 13
cdr3_aa: CASSRGGIYEQYF

v_call: TRBV25-1
clone_size: NA
j_call: TRBJ1-2
d_call: TRBD1
cdr3_length: 15
cdr3_aa: CASSPGRGLDYGYTF

v_call: TRBV7-9
clone_size: once
j_call: TRBJ1-5
d_call: NA
cdr3_length: 13
cdr3_aa: CASSLVDNQSQHF

v_call: TRBV5-6
clone_size: NA
j_call: TRBJ1-4
d_call: TRBD1
cdr3_length: 15
cdr3_aa: CASSADQGDNEKLFF

v_call: TRBV10-3
clone_size: many
j_call: TRBJ1-2
d_call: NA
cdr3_length: 13
cdr3_aa: CAISVTGTYGYTF

v_call: TRBV14
clone_size: many
j_call: TRBJ1-2
d_call: NA
cdr3_length: 13
cdr3_aa: CASSQRPIYGYTF

v_call: TRBV29-1
clone_size: many
j_call: TRBJ2-2
d_call: TRBD1
cdr3_length: 16
cdr3_aa: CSVDGGQGSTTGELFF

v_call: TRBV7-2
clone_size: many
j_call: TRBJ1-1
d_call: NA
cdr3_length: 13
cdr3_aa: CASQQNMNTEAFF

v_call: TRBV10-3
clone_size: many
j_call: TRBJ2-5
d_call: NA
cdr3_length: 14
cdr3_aa: CAISEGVPGETQYF

v_call: TRBV20-1
clone_size: few
j_call: TRBJ2-2
d_call: TRBD2
cdr3_length: 15
cdr3_aa: CSARSTSGGGGELFF

v_call: TRBV11-2
clone_size: few
j_call: TRBJ1-5
d_call: NA
cdr3_length: 15
cdr3_aa: CASSQATESNQPQHF

v_call: TRBV19
clone_size: NA
j_call: TRBJ2-6
d_call: NA
cdr3_length: 15
cdr3_aa: CACSIKGPGANVLTF